The 27 T cell receptor beta chains given below trace back to one sample, sequenced in a study of blood T cell repertoires in COVID-19. Generated by immunoSEQ multiplex PCR, the TCRdb table keeps only in-frame clones and is missing some. The sample has about 200,000 clones, 87% seen once. The specimen sequenced was peripheral blood. The receptors stem from a man aged 40-49 years with active or convalescent COVID-19.

The V and J genes are TRBV13 and TRBJ1-2; no clear D gene. Germline loops: CDR1 PRHDT, CDR2 FYEKMQ (reference sequence). This CDR3 comprises 15 residues. V lost 4 bases, J lost 2 bases, and 14 bases lay in between. The CDR3 region is CASSSYLDSNYGYTF. In DNA, the CDR3 is TGTGCCAGCAGCTCCTACTTGGACTCCAACTATGGCTACACCTTC.

The chain links TRBV7-3 to TRBJ2-7; no definite D call. V was shortened by 5 bases and J by 0 bases, with 8 bases between the two germline ends. CDR1 is SGHTA and CDR2 is FQGTGA in the germline V gene. The CDR3 is 13 amino acids. The CDR3 DNA reads as TGTGCCAGCAGCCCCCCCTCCTCCTACGAGCAGTACTTC. Its protein is CASSPPSSYEQYF.

This clone has a count of ten or more. The chain employs TRBV29-1 and TRBJ1-1; a weak D match, TRBD1 (5 bases). The V gene's germline CDR1 is SQVTM and CDR2 ANQGSEA. V was trimmed by 4 bases and J by 4 bases, leaving 10 bases between them. The CDR3 length is 12 residues. CDR3 DNA: TGCAGCGTTGGGACATCTAGCACTGAAGCTTTCTTT. It yields the protein CSVGTSSTEAFF.

The chain carries TRBV18 and TRBJ2-2, with 7 nucleotides matching TRBD2. CDR1 is KGHSH and CDR2 is LQKENI in the germline V gene. The CDR3 consists of 14 residues. Trimming at V came to 4 bases and at J to 5 bases, leaving 4 bases not matched to a gene. Here the CDR3 DNA reads TGTGCCAGCTCACAGCGGGATGTGACCGGGGAGCTGTTTTTT. Protein product: CASSQRDVTGELFF.

Here the CDR3 DNA reads TGTGCCAGCAGTTCCCTCGAGGGGGGGGACGGGGCCAACGTCCTGACTTTC. Encoded protein: CASSSLEGGDGANVLTF. The chain has TRBV28 and TRBJ2-6; TRBD2 is a possible D gene (7 bases). This CDR3 is 17 amino acids long. V lost 4 bases and J lost 4, with 17 bases in between. CDR1 MDHEN and CDR2 SYDVKM come from the germline V gene.

The gene calls are TRBV7-8 and TRBJ1-2, with a possible D match to TRBD1 (6 bases). V was cut by 3 bases and J by 8 bases, with 13 bases left in between. Germline CDR1 is SGHVS and CDR2 is FQNEAQ. This CDR3 region has 13 residues. In DNA form, the CDR3 reads TGTGCCAGCAGCTTGGGGGCCCCGGGGGGCTACACCTTC. Its protein product is CASSLGAPGGYTF.

Relative to its sample, this clone is medium-sized. The chain has TRBV27 and TRBJ1-2; D gene uncertain. The CDR3 is 14 residues long. Germline V gene data show CDR1 as MNHEY and CDR2 as SMNVEV (reference sequence). Trimming cost V 2 bases and J 4 bases, with 11 bases left between them. The DNA of the CDR3 is TGTGCCAGCAGTTTAACGGTCTCGGGCTATGGCTACACCTTC. Protein product: CASSLTVSGYGYTF.

The sample holds one count of this clone. This chain connects TRBV21-1 to TRBJ2-1; the table's D call, TRBD2, was not checked against the DNA. TRBV21-1 represents a pseudogene. CDR3 length: 16 residues. CDR3 sequence: CASSKRRGGPEGEQFF. The DNA of the CDR3 is TGTGCCAGCAGCAAACGGCGGGGGGGACCTGAGGGTGAGCAGTTCTTC.

This rearrangement joins TRBV7-3 to TRBJ2-3; maybe TRBD1 (8 bases). Germline CDR1 is SGHTA and CDR2 is FQGTGA. The CDR3 has 15 residues. Trimming removed 5 bases at V and 1 base at J, with 13 bases between. The CDR3 DNA follows: TGTGCCAGCAGCCCACAGGGGGGGGGCACAGATACGCAGTATTTT. Residues: CASSPQGGGTDTQYF.

In its sample, this clone was seen once. V gene TRBV19 combines with J gene TRBJ1-2; D not certain. Germline values: CDR1 LNHDA, CDR2 SQIVND (reference sequence). This CDR3 comprises 14 residues. V lost 10 bases to trimming and J lost 4 bases, with 19 bases between them. CDR3: CATQRIAGVYGYTF. The CDR3 region has the DNA TGTGCCACTCAGCGAATAGCCGGGGTCTATGGCTACACCTTC.

The CDR3 is CASSRSYRDNTDTQYF. The CDR3 DNA reads as TGTGCCAGCAGCCGTTCCTACAGGGATAACACAGATACGCAGTATTTT. The rearrangement uses TRBV9 and TRBJ2-3; D might be TRBD1 (6 bases). V was pared by 4 bases and J by 2 bases, with 17 bases between. CDR1 SGDLS and CDR2 YYNGEE come from the germline V gene. The CDR3 runs 16 residues.

The V call is TRBV9, the J call TRBJ2-1; 11 nucleotides line up with TRBD2. The CDR3 is made up of 17 amino acids. The V segment lost 0 bases and the J segment 5 bases; nucleotides outside the gene matches: 7. The germline CDR1 and CDR2 sequences are SGDLS and YYNGEE. As DNA, the CDR3 is TGTGCCAGCAGCGTAGATCATAGCGGGAGGGGTGACAATGAGCAGTTCTTC. This translates into CASSVDHSGRGDNEQFF. Filled out from reference TRBV9 and TRBJ2-1, the complete variable domain reads DSGVTQTPKHLITATGQRVTLRCSPRSGDLSVYWYQQSLDQGLQFLIQYYNGEERAKGNILERFSAQQFPDLHSELNLSSLELGDSALYFCASSVDHSGRGDNEQFFGPGTRLTVL.

The chain joins TRBV21-1 to TRBJ2-5; the DNA was not used to check the table's D call, TRBD2. TRBV21-1 is described as a pseudogene. This CDR3 region has 8 residues. The CDR3 is CASSITDF. CDR3 nucleotide sequence: TGTGCCAGCAGCATCACGGACTTC.

This clone was found once. CDR3 sequence: CASSFVSSGNTIYF. The DNA for the CDR3 is TGTGCCAGCAGTTTCGTCAGCTCTGGAAACACCATATATTTT. V usage is TRBV28 and J usage is TRBJ1-3, with no clear D. Germline V gene sequence: CDR1 MDHEN, CDR2 SYDVKM. Trimming cost V 3 bases and J 0 bases, with 6 bases left between them. This CDR3 is 14 amino acids long.

V and J are TRBV6-5 and TRBJ2-5, with D maybe TRBD2 (5 bases). CDR3 length: 14 residues. V lost 8 bases, J lost 1 base, and 14 bases lay in between. The germline CDR1 and CDR2 sequences are MNHEY and SVGAGI. CDR3 residues: CASGMTGSQETQYF. The CDR3 DNA reads as TGTGCCAGCGGGATGACGGGGAGCCAAGAGACCCAGTACTTC.

The CDR3 region is CASSFFGQSETQYF. CDR3 DNA: TGCGCCAGCAGCTTCTTCGGACAGTCGGAGACCCAGTACTTC. The J gene is TRBJ2-5, the V gene TRBV5-1; a weak D match, TRBD1 (6 bases). The CDR3 loop spans 14 amino acids. In germline, CDR1 is SGHRS, CDR2 YFSETQ. Trimming left V 2 bases short and J 5 bases short, with 13 bases between.

The DNA for the CDR3 is TGTGCCAGCAGCTTAGGTTTAGGTGGAACAGACACAGATACGCAGTATTTT. Its translation is CASSLGLGGTDTDTQYF. V and J are TRBV11-2 and TRBJ2-3, with unresolved D. This CDR3 is 17 amino acids long. Per the germline V gene, CDR1 is SGHAT and CDR2 is FQNNGV. The germline V and J ends were trimmed by 1 base and 2 bases, with 16 bases remaining between them.

This clone came up a few times. The chain links TRBV27 to TRBJ1-3, with D possibly TRBD1 on 5 matching bases. With 4 bases removed from V and 4 bases from J, the gap between germline ends came to 14 bases. This CDR3 is 15 amino acids long. The germline CDR1 and CDR2 sequences are MNHEY and SMNVEV (reference sequence). The CDR3 spells CASSSGPTPGNTIYF. In nucleotides, the CDR3 is TGTGCCAGCAGTTCAGGGCCTACCCCCGGAAACACCATATATTTT.

The rearrangement uses TRBV5-1 and TRBJ2-7; perhaps TRBD2 as D (5 bases). This CDR3 spans 15 amino acids. Germline CDR1 is SGHRS and CDR2 is YFSETQ. Trimming shortened V by 0 bases and J by 0 bases, and 10 bases separated the two germline ends. The CDR3, as DNA: TGCGCCAGCAGCTTGGGCGGGCCCCTCTCCTACGAGCAGTACTTC. Translation: CASSLGGPLSYEQYF.

The gene calls are TRBV6-5 and TRBJ2-1; TRBD1 matches at 7 bases. This CDR3 is built from 15 residues. Germline CDR1 MNHEY, CDR2 SVGAGI. Trimming at V came to 2 bases and at J to 9 bases, leaving 10 bases not matched to a gene. As DNA, the CDR3 is TGTGCCAGCAGTTACCCCAACAGGGGCAACGGTGAGCAGTTCTTC. It specifies CASSYPNRGNGEQFF.

The chain recombines TRBV2 with TRBJ1-4, with TRBD1 identical over 7 bases. The J segment lost 3 bases and the V segment lost 3 bases, leaving 13 bases of the junction unmatched. CDR1 is SNHLY and CDR2 is FYNNEI in the germline V gene. The CDR3 contains 18 residues. CDR3 sequence (DNA): TGTGCCAGCAGTGAGAGGGGGCTTATCGGTGCACCTAATGAAAAACTGTTTTTT. Translated, it gives CASSERGLIGAPNEKLFF.

The chain recombines TRBV3-1 (or the pseudogene TRBV3-2) with TRBJ2-1, with D hard to call. Trimming took off 0 bases at V and 4 bases at J, with 4 bases between the two ends. The CDR3 sequence is 13 residues long. CDR1 is LGHDT and CDR2 is YNNKEL in the germline V gene (reference sequence). The CDR3 protein is CASSQDLYNEQFF. CDR3 bases: TGTGCCAGCAGCCAAGACTTATACAATGAGCAGTTCTTC.

The chain links TRBV27 to TRBJ2-7; 8 bases agree with TRBD1. CDR3 length: 13 residues. Looked up from germline, CDR1 is MNHEY and CDR2 is SMNVEV (reference sequence). After removal of 4 bases from V and 5 bases from J, the junction contained 4 bases not matched to a gene. The CDR3 loop reads CASSSDRGNEQYF. The CDR3 nucleotides are TGTGCCAGCAGTTCCGACAGGGGCAACGAGCAGTACTTC.

The rearrangement uses TRBV2 and TRBJ2-7, with 11 bases aligning to TRBD2. This CDR3 is built from 14 residues. Trimming removed 6 bases from V and 5 bases from J; junction bases left unmatched: 6. Germline V gene lookup returns CDR1 SNHLY and CDR2 FYNNEI. CDR3 sequence (DNA): TGTGCCAGCAGACTGACTAGCGGGGACCACGAGCAGTACTTC. As protein: CASRLTSGDHEQYF.

DNA for the CDR3: TGTGCCAGCAGCTTGGTTGGGTCAGTAATAGGGGCCGCAGCTTTCTTT. It specifies CASSLVGSVIGAAAFF. V usage is TRBV5-8 and J usage is TRBJ1-1; a possible D gene is TRBD1 (5 bases). The CDR3 contains 16 residues. Germline V gene sequence: CDR1 SGHTS, CDR2 YDEGEE. V dropped 0 bases and J dropped 10 bases, with 22 bases sitting between them. The entire variable domain, with the rest obtained from reference TRBV5-8 and TRBJ1-1, is as follows: EAGVTQSPTHLIKTRGQQATLRCSPISGHTSVYWYQQALGLGLQFLLWYDEGEERNRGNFPPRFSGRQFPNYSSELNVNALELEDSALYLCASSLVGSVIGAAAFFGQGTRLTVV.

The chain combines TRBV29-1 with TRBJ2-1; TRBD2 agrees at 10 bases. Germline V lookup: CDR1 SQVTM, CDR2 ANQGSEA. The trim removed 6 bases at V and 3 bases at J, leaving 5 bases unmatched. The CDR3 loop spans 14 amino acids. CDR3 nucleotides: TGCAGCGTGACTGGACTAGCGGACTACAATGAGCAGTTCTTC. Residues: CSVTGLADYNEQFF.

This chain links TRBV2 with TRBJ1-4, with TRBD1 matching over 7 bases. V was pared by 6 bases and J by 8 bases, with 9 bases of the junction left unmatched. Germline V gene lookup returns CDR1 SNHLY and CDR2 FYNNEI. The CDR3 runs to 14 residues. This chain's CDR3 is CASSRQGGREKLFF. In DNA, the CDR3 is TGTGCCAGCAGCCGACAGGGCGGGCGAGAAAAACTGTTTTTT.